Following are 27 T cell receptor beta chains from one sample sequenced in a study of blood T cell repertoires in COVID-19. Method: immunoSEQ multiplex PCR; TCRdb's copy keeps in-frame clones and lacks some. The sample has around 100,000 clones; 85% are singletons. Sequencing was performed on peripheral blood. The receptor source for this set is a human donor in a cohort sampled during active COVID-19.

The chain is built from TRBV7-9 and TRBJ1-1, with D possibly matching TRBD1 (5 bases). Germline CDR1 and CDR2: SEHNR and FQNEAQ (reference sequence). The CDR3 has 15 residues. Trimming cost V 0 bases and J 0 bases, with 8 bases left between them. The CDR3 nucleotides are TGTGCCAGCAGCTTAGCGTTGACAGTGAACACTGAAGCTTTCTTT. This translates into CASSLALTVNTEAFF.

The rearrangement links TRBV12-3 or TRBV12-4 to TRBJ2-5; D gene uncertain. This CDR3 spans 11 amino acids. Deletions cut 3 bases from V and 3 bases from J, with 2 bases between. Here the CDR3 reads CASSFKETQYF. CDR3 coding DNA: TGTGCCAGCAGTTTTAAAGAGACCCAGTACTTC.

The V and J genes are TRBV15 and TRBJ1-4, with 7 bases lining up with TRBD1. From germline, CDR1 is LNHNV and CDR2 YYDKDF (reference sequence). J lost 11 bases, V lost 3 bases, and 9 bases had no gene match. The CDR3 loop spans 14 amino acids. The CDR3 DNA sequence: TGTGCCACCAGCAGCCTGACGGGGACAGTCAAACTGTTTTTT. This encodes CATSSLTGTVKLFF.

The chain uses TRBV5-1 and TRBJ2-7; TRBD1 matches at 7 bases. In germline, CDR1 is SGHRS, CDR2 YFSETQ. This CDR3 region has 15 residues. The junction had 13 bases not matched to a gene; V was cut back by 3 bases and J by 7 bases. The DNA of the CDR3 is TGCGCCAGCAGCTCGGGACAGTTCCTATCGTCAGAGCAGTACTTC. Amino acid sequence: CASSSGQFLSSEQYF.

V gene TRBV7-9 combines with J gene TRBJ2-7; D call uncertain. Germline CDR1 is SEHNR and CDR2 is FQNEAQ (reference sequence). The V end lost 1 base, the J end lost 3 bases, and 4 bases lay between the germline ends. This CDR3 is built from 12 residues. The CDR3 region is CASSLVDYEQYF. The CDR3, as DNA: TGTGCCAGCAGCTTAGTAGACTACGAGCAGTACTTC.

The chain is built from TRBV19 and TRBJ1-3; maybe TRBD1 (6 bases). The CDR3 spans 17 residues. In germline, CDR1 is LNHDA, CDR2 SQIVND (reference sequence). V was shortened by 6 bases and J by 0 bases, with 18 bases between the two germline ends. CDR3 sequence (DNA): TGTGCCAGTAGGTACACGTGGGGGCAGAACTCTGGAAACACCATATATTTT. This codes for CASRYTWGQNSGNTIYF.

J is TRBJ2-2 and V is TRBV6-1; perhaps TRBD1 as D (6 bases). CDR1 and CDR2 from the germline V gene are MNHNS and SASEGT. V dropped 3 bases and J dropped 5 bases, with 10 bases sitting between them. This CDR3 comprises 14 residues. The CDR3 loop is CASSDQGWTGELFF. The DNA for the CDR3 is TGTGCCAGCAGTGACCAGGGGTGGACCGGGGAGCTGTTTTTT.

V gene TRBV6-2 or TRBV6-3 combines with J gene TRBJ2-4; possible D gene TRBD1, 5 bases. Trimming pared 2 bases from V and 6 bases from J, leaving 17 bases between. The CDR3 is 16 residues long. Germline CDR1 reads MNHEY; CDR2 reads SVGEGT. The CDR3 sequence: CASSYGGRGSVNIQYF. CDR3 DNA sequence: TGTGCCAGCAGTTACGGTGGAAGGGGCTCGGTAAACATTCAGTACTTC.

V usage is TRBV2 and J usage is TRBJ2-7; 13 bases align to TRBD2. Germline V CDR1 and CDR2: SNHLY, FYNNEI. The CDR3 extends over 14 amino acids. Unmatched junction bases numbered 8, after V lost 8 bases and J lost 7 bases. CDR3 sequence (DNA): TGTGCCAGCTGGGGACTAGCGGGGATGGGGGAGCAGTACTTC. Encoded protein: CASWGLAGMGEQYF.

This chain links TRBV6-2 or TRBV6-3 with TRBJ1-1; D gene ambiguous. In germline, CDR1 is MNHEY, CDR2 SVGEGT. The CDR3 runs to 15 residues. V was clipped by 0 bases and J by 5 bases, with 13 bases between them. CDR3 DNA sequence: TGTGCCAGCAGTTACTCGGCCCTGAGGTATACTGAAGCTTTCTTT. It specifies CASSYSALRYTEAFF.

V and J are TRBV5-5 and TRBJ1-3; 11 bases fit TRBD1. In germline, CDR1 is SGHKS, CDR2 YYEKEE (reference sequence). J lost 8 bases, V lost 4 bases, and 14 bases had no gene match. This CDR3 region has 17 residues. CDR3 sequence: CASSPGTRDRGIDTIYF. CDR3 DNA sequence: TGTGCCAGCAGCCCGGGAACCCGGGACAGGGGGATAGACACCATATATTTT.

V gene TRBV1 combines with J gene TRBJ1-1; whether TRBD1, the table's D call, matches the DNA was not checked. TRBV1 is classified as a pseudogene. There are 17 residues in the CDR3. The CDR3 sequence: CTSSQWDRGGMNTEAFF. CDR3 DNA sequence: TGCACCAGCAGCCAATGGGACAGGGGGGGAATGAACACTGAAGCTTTCTTT.

The V and J genes are TRBV7-2 and TRBJ2-7; a weak D match, TRBD1 (6 bases). CDR3 length: 15 amino acids. CDR1 is SGHTA and CDR2 is FQGNSA in the germline V gene. V lost 1 base and J 4 bases, leaving 14 bases between the germline ends. The CDR3, as DNA: TGTGCCAGCAGCTTAGTCCCCAGGGGTGATTACGAGCAGTACTTC. Translation gives CASSLVPRGDYEQYF.

This rearrangement joins TRBV11-2 to TRBJ2-1, with 12 bases fitting TRBD2. This CDR3 has 17 amino acids. CDR1 is SGHAT, CDR2 FQNNGV, per germline. Germline trimming cut 0 bases from V and 10 bases from J; bases unmatched to any gene: 10. This CDR3 is CASSLDPGLAGSREQFF. DNA of the CDR3: TGTGCCAGCAGCTTAGACCCCGGACTAGCGGGGTCAAGGGAGCAGTTCTTC.

This clone was observed many times. This sequence joins TRBV4-1 and TRBJ1-6; possibly TRBD1 for D (5 bases). With 6 bases removed from V and 5 bases from J, the gap between germline ends came to 17 bases. The CDR3 contains 16 residues. Germline CDR1 MGHRA, CDR2 YSYEKL. The CDR3 DNA is TGCGCCAGCAGAAGGGGACCGGGGGATAATAATTCACCCCTCCACTTT. Its translation is CASRRGPGDNNSPLHF.

This clone has more than one count but fewer than ten. The genes are TRBV6-2 or TRBV6-3 and TRBJ1-4; D remains unclear. Germline V CDR1 and CDR2: MNHEY, SVGEGT. CDR3 length: 16 residues. Trimming pared 5 bases from V and 0 bases from J, leaving 13 bases between. CDR3 amino acids: CASSQAGRATNEKLFF. CDR3 DNA sequence: TGTGCCAGCAGTCAAGCCGGGAGAGCAACTAATGAAAAACTGTTTTTT.

The count of this clone is one. The chain uses TRBV4-1 and TRBJ1-3, with TRBD1 matching over 10 bases. This CDR3 is 18 amino acids long. V trimming: 2 bases; J trimming: 3 bases; junction bases outside the gene matches: 10. CDR1 is MGHRA and CDR2 is YSYEKL in the germline V gene. In DNA form, the CDR3 reads TGCGCCAGCAGCCAAAGGGACAGGGGAAATCTTGATGGAAACACCATATATTTT. Protein: CASSQRDRGNLDGNTIYF.

The rearrangement uses TRBV9 and TRBJ2-1, with D perhaps matching TRBD2 (6 bases). From germline, CDR1 is SGDLS and CDR2 YYNGEE. This CDR3 contains 15 residues. V was cut by 3 bases and J by 3 bases, with 13 bases left in between. The CDR3 loop is CASSGRGAYYNEQFF. The CDR3, as DNA: TGTGCCAGCAGCGGCCGCGGGGCGTACTACAATGAGCAGTTCTTC.

The V and J genes are TRBV29-1 and TRBJ1-1, with 9 bases aligning to TRBD1. CDR1 is SQVTM and CDR2 is ANQGSEA in the germline V gene. The length of the CDR3 is 15 residues. V shed 4 bases and J 1 base; nucleotides not matched to a gene: 7. CDR3 DNA sequence: TGCAGCGTTGCCGGGACAGGGTTGTGGAACACTGAAGCTTTCTTT. Amino acid sequence: CSVAGTGLWNTEAFF.

The chain's CDR3 is CASSYRFVTDTQYF. The CDR3 nucleotides are TGTGCCAGCAGTTATCGTTTTGTCACAGATACGCAGTATTTT. The J gene is TRBJ2-3, the V gene TRBV6-5; D gene ambiguous. The germline V gene has CDR1 MNHEY and CDR2 SVGAGI. The CDR3 covers 14 residues. Trimming took 3 bases from V and 2 from J, leaving 9 bases between them.

The chain couples TRBV2 to TRBJ1-3; D ambiguous. Trimming shortened V by 6 bases and J by 0 bases, and 9 bases separated the two germline ends. The germline V gene encodes CDR1 SNHLY and CDR2 FYNNEI. The CDR3 consists of 14 residues. This CDR3 is CASRREASGNTIYF. DNA for the CDR3: TGTGCCAGCAGACGCGAGGCCTCTGGAAACACCATATATTTT.

The J gene is TRBJ1-5, the V gene TRBV12-3 or TRBV12-4, with no clear D. The CDR3 totals 13 residues. The ends were cut back, 7 bases at V and 7 bases at J, with 14 bases in the middle. The CDR3 DNA reads TGTGCCAGCATGGCCAGGTTTGGCCAGCCCCAGCATTTT. Its protein product is CASMARFGQPQHF.

The chain couples TRBV6-5 to TRBJ1-3, with TRBD1 as a possible D gene (6 bases). The CDR3 has 12 residues. V lost 4 bases and J 8 bases, leaving 9 bases between the germline ends. CDR1 and CDR2 from the germline V gene are MNHEY and SVGAGI. In DNA form, the CDR3 reads TGTGCCAGCAGTTCCTCAGGGGACACCATATATTTT. Translated: CASSSSGDTIYF.

The chain joins TRBV30 to TRBJ2-1; D perhaps matches TRBD1 (7 bases). Germline V gene sequence: CDR1 GTSNPN, CDR2 SVGIG (reference sequence). V was pared by 4 bases and J by 10 bases, with 14 bases between. The CDR3 is made up of 12 amino acids. The CDR3 loop reads CAWTQGGREQFF. CDR3 coding DNA: TGTGCCTGGACCCAGGGGGGACGGGAGCAGTTCTTC.

The J gene is TRBJ2-7, the V gene TRBV5-1; 8 positions match TRBD1. The CDR3 has 16 amino acids. Germline lookup yields CDR1 SGHRS and CDR2 YFSETQ. The junction had 8 bases not matched to a gene; V was cut back by 0 bases and J by 3 bases. DNA for the CDR3: TGCGCCAGCAGCTTGGCCGTCGGGACAGGTATCTACGAGCAGTACTTC. This encodes CASSLAVGTGIYEQYF.

The rearrangement links TRBV2 to TRBJ1-6; TRBD1 matches 8 bases. Germline V gene lookup returns CDR1 SNHLY and CDR2 FYNNEI. The J segment lost 9 bases and the V segment lost 1 base, leaving 5 bases of the junction unmatched. The CDR3 extends over 15 amino acids. CDR3 sequence (DNA): TGTGCCAGCAGTGAAGAGGACAGGGTTTTTTCACCCCTCCACTTT. Translated: CASSEEDRVFSPLHF. Full variable domain (outside the CDR3, taken from reference TRBV2 and TRBJ1-6): EPEVTQTPSHQVTQMGQEVILRCVPISNHLYFYWYRQILGQKVEFLVSFYNNEISEKSEIFDDQFSVERPDGSNFTLKIRSTKLEDSAMYFCASSEEDRVFSPLHFGNGTRLTVT.

The gene calls are TRBV19 and TRBJ1-2, with 8 bases lining up with TRBD1. CDR3 length equals 14 residues. Germline assignment: CDR1 LNHDA and CDR2 SQIVND (reference sequence). J was trimmed by 0 bases and V by 7 bases; bases with no gene match: 4. CDR3 in amino acids: CASNRDRTNYGYTF. CDR3 nucleotides: TGTGCCAGTAACAGGGACAGGACTAACTATGGCTACACCTTC.